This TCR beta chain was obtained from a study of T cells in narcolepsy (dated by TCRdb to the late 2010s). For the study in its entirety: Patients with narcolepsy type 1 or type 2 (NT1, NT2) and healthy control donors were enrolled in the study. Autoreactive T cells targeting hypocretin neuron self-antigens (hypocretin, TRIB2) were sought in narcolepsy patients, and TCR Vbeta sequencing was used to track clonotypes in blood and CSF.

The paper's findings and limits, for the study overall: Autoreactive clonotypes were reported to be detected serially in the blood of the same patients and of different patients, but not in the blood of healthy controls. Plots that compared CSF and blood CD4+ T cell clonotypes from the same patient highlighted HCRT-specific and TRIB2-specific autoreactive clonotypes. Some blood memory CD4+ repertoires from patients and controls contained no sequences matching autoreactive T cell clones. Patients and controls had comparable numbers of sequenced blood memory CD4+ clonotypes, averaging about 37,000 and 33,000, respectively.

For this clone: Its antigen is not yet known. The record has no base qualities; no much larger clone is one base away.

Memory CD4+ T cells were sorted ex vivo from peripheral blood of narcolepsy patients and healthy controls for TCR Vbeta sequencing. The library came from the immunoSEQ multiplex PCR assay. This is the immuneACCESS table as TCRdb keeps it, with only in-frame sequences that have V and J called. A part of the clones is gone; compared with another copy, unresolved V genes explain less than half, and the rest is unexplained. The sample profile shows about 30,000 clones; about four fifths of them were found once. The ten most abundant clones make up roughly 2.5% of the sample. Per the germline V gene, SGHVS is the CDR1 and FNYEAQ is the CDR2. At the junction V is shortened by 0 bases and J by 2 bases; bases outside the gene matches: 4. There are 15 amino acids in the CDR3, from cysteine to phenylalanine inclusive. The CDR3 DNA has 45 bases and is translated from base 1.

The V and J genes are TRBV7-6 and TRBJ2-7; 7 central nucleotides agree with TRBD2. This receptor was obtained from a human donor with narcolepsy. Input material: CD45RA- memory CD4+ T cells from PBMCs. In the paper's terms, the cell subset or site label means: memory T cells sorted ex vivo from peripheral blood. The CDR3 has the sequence CASSLAAGETYEQYF. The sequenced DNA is TGTGCCAGCAGCTTAGCCGCGGGGGAAACCTACGAGCAGTACTTC.